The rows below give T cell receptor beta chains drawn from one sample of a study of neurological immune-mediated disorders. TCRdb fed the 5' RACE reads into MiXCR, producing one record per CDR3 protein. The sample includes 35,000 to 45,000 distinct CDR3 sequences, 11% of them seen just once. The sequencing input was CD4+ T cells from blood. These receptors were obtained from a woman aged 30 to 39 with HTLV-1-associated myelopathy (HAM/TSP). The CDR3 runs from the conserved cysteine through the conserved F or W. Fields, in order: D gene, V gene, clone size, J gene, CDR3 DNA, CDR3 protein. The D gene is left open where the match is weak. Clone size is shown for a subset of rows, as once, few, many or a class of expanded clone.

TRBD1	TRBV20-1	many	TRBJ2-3	TGCAGTGCTAGTAAATCCCACGGGACAGATAAAGATACGCAGTATTTT	CSASKSHGTDKDTQYF
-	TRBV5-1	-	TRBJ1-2	-	CASSFYICSAREGGDRGYTF
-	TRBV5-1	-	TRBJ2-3	TGCGCCAGCAGCACCCAGAGTAGCACAGATACGCAGTATTTT	CASSTQSSTDTQYF
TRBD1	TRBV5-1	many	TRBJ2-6	TGCGCCAGCAGCTTGGCTAATCAGGGGGCTGCCGGGGCCAACGTCCTGACTTTC	CASSLANQGAAGANVLTF
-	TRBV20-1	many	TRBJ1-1	TGCAGTGCGGGGTACAGGAGTACTGAAGCTTTCTTT	CSAGYRSTEAFF
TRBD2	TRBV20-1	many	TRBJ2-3	TGCAGTGCGGGTATAGCGGGGCTCACAGATACGCAGTATTTT	CSAGIAGLTDTQYF
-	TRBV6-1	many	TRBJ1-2	TGTGCCAGCAGTGAAGCCGAATATGGCTACACCTTC	CASSEAEYGYTF
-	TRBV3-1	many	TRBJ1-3	TGTGCCAGCAGCTTCCTTGGGGTGGCTGGAAACACCATATATTTT	CASSFLGVAGNTIYF
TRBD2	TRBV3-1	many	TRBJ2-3	TGTGCCAGCAGCCCTCCTTCGACTAGCGGGCTCACAGATACGCAGTATTTT	CASSPPSTSGLTDTQYF
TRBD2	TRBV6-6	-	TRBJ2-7	TGTGTTAGCAGCTCCTGGGAGGGGCGGGGATACGAGCAGTACTTC	CVSSSWEGRGYEQYF
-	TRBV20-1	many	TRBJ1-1	TGCAGTGCTCAACCGGGACTCTGGGCTTTCTTT	CSAQPGLWAFF
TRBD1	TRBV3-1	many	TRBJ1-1	TGTGCCAGCAGCCGGGGGTACAGGGGGCGGGTTAGGACTGAAGCTTTCTTT	CASSRGYRGRVRTEAFF
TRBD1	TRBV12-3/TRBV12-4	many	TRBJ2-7	TGTGCCAGCAGTAGACAGGGGCCCACCTACGAGCAGTACTTC	CASSRQGPTYEQYF
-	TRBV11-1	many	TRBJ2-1	TGTGCCAGCAGCTTAGACAGGGTCTCCTACAATGAGCAGTTCTTC	CASSLDRVSYNEQFF
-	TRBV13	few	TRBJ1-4	TGTGCCAGCAGCTTGTGGCGGCCTAATGAAAAACTGTTTTTT	CASSLWRPNEKLFF
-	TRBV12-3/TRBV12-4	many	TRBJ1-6	TGTGCCAGCAGGCCGGAGTCCTCACCCCTCCACTTT	CASRPESSPLHF
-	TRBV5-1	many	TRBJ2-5	TGCGCCAGCAGCTCTAACGGGGCGCAAGAGACCCAGTACTTC	CASSSNGAQETQYF
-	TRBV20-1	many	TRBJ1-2	TGCAGTGCTAGAGACACACCGCACTATGGCTACACCTTC	CSARDTPHYGYTF
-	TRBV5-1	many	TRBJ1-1	TGCGCCAGCAGCTTGTGGCAGGGGATTATGAACACTGAAGCTTTCTTT	CASSLWQGIMNTEAFF
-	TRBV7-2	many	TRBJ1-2	TGTGCCAGCAGCTTAGTAACACCCAACTATGGCTACACCTTC	CASSLVTPNYGYTF
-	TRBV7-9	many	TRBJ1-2	TGTGCCAGCAGCTTGCTTCAGGGGCTCTATGGCTACACCTTC	CASSLLQGLYGYTF
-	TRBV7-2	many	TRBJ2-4	TGTGCCAGCAGCTTAGGAGCAGGCGCATCCATTCAGTACTTC	CASSLGAGASIQYF
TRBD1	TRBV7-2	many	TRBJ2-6	TGTGCCAGCAGCTTGCAGGGGGCTGGGGCCAACGTCCTGACTTTC	CASSLQGAGANVLTF
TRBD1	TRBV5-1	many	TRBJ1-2	TGCGCCAGCAGCTTCCGGGACAGGGAAGGCTACACCTTC	CASSFRDREGYTF
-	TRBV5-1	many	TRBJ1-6	TGCGCCAGCGGGCAGGGCCCCTATAATTCACCCCTCCACTTT	CASGQGPYNSPLHF
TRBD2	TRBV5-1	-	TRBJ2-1	TGCGCCAGCAACGGAGCTAGCGGGGGGTACAATGAGCAGTTCTTC	CASNGASGGYNEQFF
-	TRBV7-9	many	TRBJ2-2	TGTGCCAGCAGCTTATCGTCAGTGGCCGGGGAGCTGTTTTTT	CASSLSSVAGELFF
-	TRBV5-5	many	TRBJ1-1	TGTGCCAGCAGTAAGAACACTGAAGCTTTCTTT	CASSKNTEAFF
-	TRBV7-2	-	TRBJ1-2	TGTGCCAGCAGCCCCACGAATAACTATGGCTACACCTTC	CASSPTNNYGYTF
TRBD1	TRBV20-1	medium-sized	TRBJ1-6	TGCAGTGCGATGTTGTCGGACAGGGGAGTTAGTAATTCACCCCTCCACTTT	CSAMLSDRGVSNSPLHF
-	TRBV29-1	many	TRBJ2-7	TGCAGCGTTGGATGGCAGTACTACGAGCAGTACTTC	CSVGWQYYEQYF
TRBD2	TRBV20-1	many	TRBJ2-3	TGCAGTGCCAAGGGCGGCGGGGGGGCAGGGGATACGCAGTATTTT	CSAKGGGGAGDTQYF
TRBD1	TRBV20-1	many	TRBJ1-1	TGCAGTGCTAGAGCCCGCAGGACAGGGCCCATGAACACTGAAGCTTTCTTT	CSARARRTGPMNTEAFF
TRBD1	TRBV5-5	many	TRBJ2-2	TGTGCCAGCAGCTTGGCTCCGGGACAGGGGATCGGGGAGCTGTTTTTT	CASSLAPGQGIGELFF
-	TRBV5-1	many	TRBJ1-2	TGCGCCAGCAGCTTGTCCGTCTTAACCCCCGGCTACACCTTC	CASSLSVLTPGYTF
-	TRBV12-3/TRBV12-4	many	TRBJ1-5	TGTGCCAGCACCCCAGGGCGCAATCAGCCCCAGCATTTT	CASTPGRNQPQHF
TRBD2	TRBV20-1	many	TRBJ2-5	TGCAGTGCGCGGGGGGAAGCGGGGGGGCAAGAGACCCAGTACTTC	CSARGEAGGQETQYF
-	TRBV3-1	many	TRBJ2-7	TGTGCCAGCAGCCACAGCTCCTACGAGCAGTACTTC	CASSHSSYEQYF
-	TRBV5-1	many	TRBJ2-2	TGCGCCAGCAGCGTCGACCAAACCGGGGAGCTGTTTTTT	CASSVDQTGELFF
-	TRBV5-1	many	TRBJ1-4	TGCGCCAGCAGCTCCCTTGGGTCAACTAATGAAAAACTGTTTTTT	CASSSLGSTNEKLFF
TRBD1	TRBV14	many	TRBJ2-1	TGTGCCAGCAGGGGCAGGGGGTCCTACAATGAGCAGTTCTTC	CASRGRGSYNEQFF
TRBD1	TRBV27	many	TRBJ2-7	TGTGCCAGCAGTTTATTGGGACAGGGGGCGAGAGAGCAGTACTTC	CASSLLGQGAREQYF
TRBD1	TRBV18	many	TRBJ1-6	TGTGCCAGCTCACCCTTCTCCGGGACAGGGAGTAATTCACCCCTCCACTTT	CASSPFSGTGSNSPLHF
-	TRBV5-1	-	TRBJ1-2	TGCGCCAGCTCCCTTCCCGCGGCTGACTACAACTTC	CASSLPAADYNF
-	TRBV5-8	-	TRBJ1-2	TGTGCCGGCAGCCCGTCTAACTATGGCTACACCTTC	CAGSPSNYGYTF
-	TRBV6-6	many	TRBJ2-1	TGTGCCAGCACCCAAAACAATGAGCAGTTCTTC	CASTQNNEQFF
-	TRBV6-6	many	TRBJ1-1	TGTGCCAGCAGTTACTACCCCGGACAGATGAACACTGAAGCTTTCTTT	CASSYYPGQMNTEAFF
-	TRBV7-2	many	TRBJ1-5	TGTGCCAGCAGATATGATAGCAATCAGCCCCAGCATTTT	CASRYDSNQPQHF
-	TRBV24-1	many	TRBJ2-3	TGTGCCACCAGTGAGGTGGGGGCAGGAGATACGCAGTATTTT	CATSEVGAGDTQYF
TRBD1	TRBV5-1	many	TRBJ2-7	TGCGCCAGCAGCCAGACAGGGCACGAGCAGTACTTC	CASSQTGHEQYF
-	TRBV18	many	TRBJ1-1	TGTGCCAGCTCACCCATGGGGGGTGAAGCTTTCTTT	CASSPMGGEAFF